Below, 28 T cell receptor beta chains from the same sample are listed, as sequenced in a study of cytotoxic CD8 clonotypes in ibrutinib-treated CLL. Profiling relied on immunoSEQ multiplex PCR, and the TCRdb table lists in-frame clones only, not all of them. The sample consists of 90,000 to 100,000 clones, roughly 80% of them appearing once. The starting material was PBMCs, obtained after 12 months of ibrutinib treatment. The receptors here all came from a human donor with chronic lymphocytic leukemia.

This sequence joins TRBV6-5 and TRBJ1-1; TRBD1 is a possible D gene (5 bases). CDR1 MNHEY and CDR2 SVGAGI come from the germline V gene. CDR3 length: 11 amino acids. V was pared by 7 bases and J by 4 bases, with 7 bases between. The CDR3 spells CASKGLTEAFF. CDR3 nucleotides: TGTGCCAGCAAGGGACTCACTGAAGCTTTCTTT.

The chain has TRBV5-1 and TRBJ1-5; TRBD1 agrees at 7 bases. J gave up 5 bases and V 4 bases, and 6 bases lay outside the gene matches. The CDR3 consists of 14 residues. Germline V gene data show CDR1 as SGHRS and CDR2 as YFSETQ. The CDR3, as DNA: TGCGCCAGCAGCGAGACAGGGACCCATCAGCCCCAGCATTTT. Encoded protein: CASSETGTHQPQHF.

This chain links TRBV30 with TRBJ1-2; D gene unclear. Trimming removed 0 bases from V and 4 bases from J, with 12 bases in between. This CDR3 has 14 residues. Germline V gene sequence: CDR1 GTSNPN, CDR2 SVGIG (reference sequence). Here the CDR3 reads CAWSVQLSSYGYTF. The CDR3 bases are TGTGCCTGGAGTGTACAGCTGAGTAGCTATGGCTACACCTTC.

This chain links TRBV5-4 with TRBJ1-6; TRBD1 matches 7 bases. This CDR3 spans 13 amino acids. After removal of 7 bases from V and 9 bases from J, the junction contained 7 bases not matched to a gene. Germline V CDR1 and CDR2: SGHNT, YYREEE (reference sequence). The CDR3: CASRTGEASPLHF. The CDR3 coding sequence is TGTGCCAGCCGAACAGGGGAAGCTTCACCCCTCCACTTT.

The chain employs TRBV10-2 and TRBJ1-5, with 8 bases that match TRBD1. Germline CDR1 WSHSY, CDR2 SAAADI. This CDR3 is 17 amino acids long. The V gene end was trimmed by 4 bases and the J gene end by 0 bases; junction bases not matched to a gene: 8. Written as DNA, the CDR3 is TGCGCCAGCAGTGCAACACAGGGGGGGAATAGCAATCAGCCCCAGCATTTT. This codes for CASSATQGGNSNQPQHF.

The chain links TRBV30 to TRBJ1-2; D not certain. Deletions cut 3 bases from V and 4 bases from J, with 15 bases between. This CDR3 contains 14 residues. From germline, CDR1 is GTSNPN and CDR2 SVGIG (reference sequence). Here the CDR3 reads CAWRGLEAGYGYTF. CDR3 DNA: TGTGCCTGGAGGGGCCTCGAGGCGGGCTATGGCTACACCTTC.

The DNA of the CDR3 is TGTGCCAGCAGCGTAGCTGGGGGGACGGTCGAGACCCAGTACTTC. It yields the protein CASSVAGGTVETQYF. The V gene is TRBV9, the J gene TRBJ2-5, with D maybe TRBD2 (6 bases). CDR1 is SGDLS, CDR2 YYNGEE, per germline. The germline V and J ends were trimmed by 0 bases and 5 bases, with 14 bases remaining between them. The CDR3 consists of 15 residues.

The chain carries TRBV9 and TRBJ2-2; D not resolved. The V end was cut by 4 bases, the J end by 8 bases, with 18 bases between. The CDR3 has 15 amino acids. Germline CDR1 and CDR2: SGDLS and YYNGEE. The CDR3 region is CASSLTESSSGELFF. CDR3 in DNA: TGTGCCAGCAGCCTCACGGAAAGCTCGTCTGGGGAGCTGTTTTTT. Full variable domain (outside the CDR3, taken from reference TRBV9 and TRBJ2-2): DSGVTQTPKHLITATGQRVTLRCSPRSGDLSVYWYQQSLDQGLQFLIQYYNGEERAKGNILERFSAQQFPDLHSELNLSSLELGDSALYFCASSLTESSSGELFFGEGSRLTVL.

The rearrangement links TRBV5-6 to TRBJ2-3; D is undetermined. Germline V gene lookup returns CDR1 SGHDT and CDR2 YYEEEE. This CDR3 has 12 amino acids. The V and J ends lost 3 bases and 8 bases respectively, with 10 bases between them. This CDR3 reads CASSYGQRTQYF. CDR3 nucleotides: TGTGCCAGCAGCTACGGGCAACGTACGCAGTATTTT.

The chain couples TRBV5-4 to TRBJ1-2; possibly TRBD1 for D (6 bases). Germline V gene sequence: CDR1 SGHNT, CDR2 YYREEE (reference sequence). With 1 base removed from V and 3 bases from J, the gap between germline ends came to 13 bases. The CDR3 runs 15 residues. This chain's CDR3 is CASSLQWGRDYGYTF. The CDR3 nucleotides read TGTGCCAGCAGCTTGCAGTGGGGGCGCGACTATGGCTACACCTTC.

This clone was found once. The chain couples TRBV6-4 to TRBJ2-3; the D is unclear. V was pared by 4 bases and J by 0 bases, with 8 bases between. This CDR3 comprises 14 residues. CDR1 is MRHNA and CDR2 is SNTAGT in the germline V gene. Written as DNA, the CDR3 is TGTGCCAGCAGTGTTGGGCCTAGCACAGATACGCAGTATTTT. Its protein product is CASSVGPSTDTQYF.

This chain joins TRBV6-5 and TRBJ1-4, with unresolved D. Trimming cost V 2 bases and J 4 bases, with 2 bases left between them. This CDR3 is 12 amino acids long. From germline, CDR1 is MNHEY and CDR2 SVGAGI. CDR3 nucleotides: TGTGCCAGCAGTTACGGTAATGAAAAACTGTTTTTT. This translates into CASSYGNEKLFF.

V and J are TRBV9 and TRBJ1-1; no definite D call. Germline lookup yields CDR1 SGDLS and CDR2 YYNGEE. This CDR3 is 13 amino acids long. Trimming left V 1 base short and J 0 bases short, with 4 bases between. In nucleotides, the CDR3 is TGTGCCAGCAGCGTATCCGTGAACACTGAAGCTTTCTTT. Its translation: CASSVSVNTEAFF.

The rearrangement joins TRBV25-1 to TRBJ1-1, with D possibly being TRBD1 (5 bases). The V and J ends lost 3 bases and 2 bases respectively, with 13 bases between them. Germline lookup yields CDR1 MGHDK and CDR2 SYGVNS. CDR3 size: 15 residues. This CDR3 is CASSDGKTVNTEAFF. The DNA for the CDR3 is TGTGCCAGCAGTGACGGCAAGACAGTTAACACTGAAGCTTTCTTT.

The chain uses TRBV6-5 and TRBJ1-6; no clear D gene. This CDR3 has 15 amino acids. Germline loops: CDR1 MNHEY, CDR2 SVGAGI. The V end lost 5 bases, the J end lost 0 bases, and 8 bases lay between the germline ends. The CDR3 sequence is CASSLSSSYNSPLHF. In DNA, the CDR3 is TGTGCCAGCAGTCTTTCGAGCTCCTATAATTCACCCCTCCACTTT.

The table lists this clone with a count of one. The rearrangement uses TRBV5-4 and TRBJ2-2, with 7 bases fitting TRBD1. After removal of 3 bases from V and 2 bases from J, the junction contained 4 bases not matched to a gene. The CDR3 covers 15 residues. Germline V CDR1 and CDR2: SGHNT, YYREEE (reference sequence). DNA for the CDR3: TGTGCCAGCAGCTCGGGACAGACTAACACCGGGGAGCTGTTTTTT. This gives the protein CASSSGQTNTGELFF.

The chain combines TRBV30 with TRBJ2-7; D is unclear. The CDR3 covers 12 residues. V lost 3 bases, J lost 0 bases, and 6 bases lay in between. Germline lookup yields CDR1 GTSNPN and CDR2 SVGIG (reference sequence). CDR3 nucleotides: TGTGCCTGGAGCTGGAGCTCCTACGAGCAGTACTTC. Its protein is CAWSWSSYEQYF. Complete variable domain (other parts from reference TRBV30 and TRBJ2-7): SQTIHQWPATLVQPVGSPLSLECTVEGTSNPNLYWYRQAAGRGLQLLFYSVGIGQISSEVPQNLSASRPQDRQFILSSKKLLLSDSGFYLCAWSWSSYEQYFGPGTRLTVT.

The chain combines TRBV7-8 with TRBJ1-2; 7 bases align to TRBD1. Germline values: CDR1 SGHVS, CDR2 FQNEAQ. V shed 5 bases and J 4 bases; nucleotides not matched to a gene: 7. CDR3 length: 14 residues. CDR3 protein: CASSLTGQSYGYTF. The DNA of the CDR3 is TGTGCCAGCAGCCTCACGGGACAGAGCTATGGCTACACCTTC.

The chain combines TRBV19 with TRBJ1-1; a weak D match, TRBD1 (6 bases). Germline-derived CDR1 and CDR2 are LNHDA and SQIVND (reference sequence). The CDR3 loop spans 12 amino acids. The V end lost 4 bases, the J end lost 6 bases, and 9 bases lay between the germline ends. As DNA, the CDR3 is TGTGCCAGTAGTACACAGGGCGCTGAAGCTTTCTTT. Its translation: CASSTQGAEAFF.

This clone was found a few times. The chain combines TRBV7-8 with TRBJ2-3, with a possible D match to TRBD2 (6 bases). Trimming pared 4 bases from V and 3 bases from J, leaving 17 bases between. This CDR3 comprises 16 residues. Germline CDR1 is SGHVS and CDR2 is FQNEAQ. The CDR3: CASSSHNIAVTDTQYF. DNA of the CDR3: TGTGCCAGCAGCTCGCACAACATAGCGGTGACAGATACGCAGTATTTT.

V usage is TRBV29-1 and J usage is TRBJ2-7; D is possibly TRBD1 (5 bases). Trimming cost V 3 bases and J 10 bases, with 13 bases left between them. The CDR3 covers 11 residues. Germline CDR1 reads SQVTM; CDR2 reads ANQGSEA. CDR3 bases: TGCAGCGTTGAGGAAGACAGAGTTCAGTACTTC. This sequence encodes CSVEEDRVQYF.

This sequence joins TRBV11-3 and TRBJ2-2; 7 bases line up with TRBD2. This CDR3 has 15 amino acids. Germline assignment: CDR1 SGHNT and CDR2 YENEEA. The ends lost 3 bases at V and 2 bases at J; junction bases unmatched: 3. The CDR3 protein is CASSFGGRNTGELFF. Written as DNA, the CDR3 is TGTGCCAGCAGCTTCGGGGGGAGAAACACCGGGGAGCTGTTTTTT.

The chain combines TRBV25-1 with TRBJ1-4, with D maybe TRBD1 (5 bases). Trimming stripped 1 base from V and 8 bases from J, with 14 bases between. This CDR3 region has 15 residues. Germline CDR1 reads MGHDK; CDR2 reads SYGVNS. The CDR3 spells CASSEWGREGEKLFF. The CDR3, as DNA: TGTGCCAGCAGTGAATGGGGCAGGGAGGGCGAAAAACTGTTTTTT.

The J gene is TRBJ2-2, the V gene TRBV7-7; either TRBD1 or TRBD2 may supply D (5 bases each). The germline CDR1 and CDR2 sequences are SSHAT and FNYEAQ (reference sequence). V lost 5 bases and J lost 0, with 16 bases in between. The CDR3 sequence is 17 residues long. CDR3: CASSTPSGTANTGELFF. CDR3 sequence (DNA): TGTGCCAGCAGCACCCCTAGTGGGACGGCGAACACCGGGGAGCTGTTTTTT.

The rearrangement links TRBV7-2 to TRBJ2-5; TRBD1 might be the D (7 bases). CDR3 length: 14 residues. V lost 5 bases to trimming and J lost 4 bases, with 14 bases between them. Germline V gene sequence: CDR1 SGHTA, CDR2 FQGNSA. The CDR3 loop reads CASSPTGRGETQYF. In DNA, the CDR3 is TGTGCCAGCAGCCCGACAGGGCGGGGAGAGACCCAGTACTTC.

The gene calls are TRBV5-1 and TRBJ1-2; D not certain. CDR3 length: 14 amino acids. Trimming shortened V by 2 bases and J by 7 bases, and 15 bases separated the two germline ends. Germline-derived CDR1 and CDR2 are SGHRS and YFSETQ. CDR3 protein: CASSLRGRDGGYTF. The CDR3 DNA sequence: TGCGCCAGCAGCTTAAGAGGGAGGGATGGTGGCTACACCTTC.

The gene calls are TRBV27 and TRBJ2-7; a possible D gene is TRBD1 (6 bases). Germline values: CDR1 MNHEY, CDR2 SMNVEV (reference sequence). The CDR3 has 16 amino acids. Trimming took off 10 bases at V and 4 bases at J, with 26 bases between the two ends. The CDR3 loop reads CAIPGQGPSFSYEQYF. The CDR3 DNA follows: TGTGCCATACCGGGACAAGGTCCCTCTTTTTCGTACGAGCAGTACTTC.

The chain is built from TRBV19 and TRBJ2-2; either TRBD1 or TRBD2 may fit D (6 bases each). This CDR3 comprises 14 residues. V shed 3 bases and J shed 6 bases, with 11 bases lying between them. The V gene's germline CDR1 is LNHDA and CDR2 SQIVND (reference sequence). The CDR3 sequence is CASSIGGTPGELFF. In nucleotides, the CDR3 is TGTGCCAGTAGTATCGGCGGGACACCCGGGGAGCTGTTTTTT.